A single sample gave rise to the 4 T cell receptor beta chains below, sequenced in a study of T cells in Graves' hyperthyroidism and ophthalmopathy. RNA transcripts provided the source from which TCR beta CDR3 regions were amplified. HTBI primers were used for first-round RT-PCR of the TCR CDR3. From the multiplex PCR reads, TCRdb called clonotypes with MiXCR, one entry per CDR3 protein. The table includes about half a million distinct CDR3 sequences, roughly 22% detected once. Source material: blood. These receptors came from a woman in her 70s with Graves' ophthalmopathy.

The CDR3 reads CASSFGQGMETQYF. The CDR3 coding sequence is TGTGCCAGCAGCTTTGGCCAGGGCATGGAGACCCAGTACTTC. The V gene is TRBV11-1, the J gene TRBJ2-5; weak D call: TRBD1 (5 bases). This CDR3 has 14 amino acids. V gave up 3 bases and J gave up 5 bases, with 13 bases separating them. CDR1 and CDR2 from the germline V gene are SGHAT and FQDESV (reference sequence).

This clonotype was detected a few times. J is TRBJ1-2 and V is TRBV20-1; 7 positions match TRBD1. The CDR3 is 12 residues long. CDR1 DFQATT and CDR2 SNEGSKA come from the germline V gene (reference sequence). The V and J ends lost 6 bases and 8 bases, in that order; junction bases with no gene match: 9. CDR3 residues: CSALTGEGGYTF. For the CDR3, the DNA is TGCAGTGCCCTTACAGGGGAAGGGGGCTACACCTTC.

The chain couples TRBV11-3 to TRBJ2-3; maybe TRBD2 (6 bases). V lost 4 bases to trimming and J lost 5 bases, with 16 bases between them. CDR3 size: 15 residues. The V gene's germline CDR1 is SGHNT and CDR2 YENEEA. The CDR3 DNA sequence: TGTGCCAGCAGCTCCGGGGGACTCCTTGGAGATACGCAGTATTTT. It encodes CASSSGGLLGDTQYF.

This clonotype showed up just a few times. The chain couples TRBV14 to TRBJ2-1; perhaps TRBD1 as D (5 bases). Germline V CDR1 and CDR2: SGHDN, FVKESK. Trimming left V 0 bases short and J 3 bases short, with 12 bases between. There are 16 residues in the CDR3. The CDR3 here is CASSQDAGQGYNEQFF. CDR3 bases: TGTGCCAGCAGCCAAGATGCCGGCCAGGGCTACAATGAGCAGTTCTTC.